One sample yielded the 29 T cell receptor beta chains listed below, sequenced in a study of beta chain features in type 1 diabetes. These TCRs' antigens remain unknown. TCRB transcripts that were expressed got sequenced, as all of the isolated RNA had been reverse transcribed. Method: immunoSEQ multiplex PCR; TCRdb's copy keeps in-frame clones and lacks some. Of around 250,000 clones listed, over 11% are singletons. General study findings and limits: A moderate, significant TCRB CDR3 shortening appeared in type 1 diabetes across four CD4+ subsets.

Source material: naive CD4+ T cells from blood. These receptors were taken from a man aged 25 to 45 with type 1 diabetes.

This clone was seen only a few times. V usage is TRBV30 and J usage is TRBJ2-7, with D maybe TRBD2 (7 bases). The V and J ends lost 1 base and 5 bases respectively, with 9 bases between them. This CDR3 is built from 12 residues. Germline V gene data show CDR1 as GTSNPN and CDR2 as SVGIG (reference sequence). CDR3 residues: CAWSAGGDEQYF. The CDR3 coding sequence is TGTGCCTGGAGTGCGGGGGGCGACGAGCAGTACTTC. The full variable domain, with the rest looked up from reference TRBV30 and TRBJ2-7, is SQTIHQWPATLVQPVGSPLSLECTVEGTSNPNLYWYRQAAGRGLQLLFYSVGIGQISSEVPQNLSASRPQDRQFILSSKKLLLSDSGFYLCAWSAGGDEQYFGPGTRLTVT.

This clone has just a few counts. This sequence joins TRBV2 and TRBJ2-7, with D possibly matching TRBD1 (5 bases). Trimming took off 5 bases at V and 0 bases at J, with 14 bases between the two ends. Looked up from germline, CDR1 is SNHLY and CDR2 is FYNNEI. The CDR3 extends over 15 amino acids. The CDR3 coding sequence is TGTGCCAGCAGTCCTGACAGCCAGTTCTCCTACGAGCAGTACTTC. Translating gives CASSPDSQFSYEQYF.

The chain joins TRBV6-1 to TRBJ1-1; D is ambiguous. This CDR3 has 14 amino acids. Germline-derived CDR1 and CDR2 are MNHNS and SASEGT. V lost 7 bases and J 2 bases, leaving 14 bases between the germline ends. The CDR3 loop reads CASTDKGLNTEAFF. DNA of the CDR3: TGTGCCAGCACCGACAAAGGACTAAACACTGAAGCTTTCTTT.

This clone was counted a few times. The chain links TRBV29-1 to TRBJ1-4, with a possible D match to TRBD1 (6 bases). The V gene's germline CDR1 is SQVTM and CDR2 ANQGSEA. V gave up 8 bases and J gave up 8 bases, with 12 bases separating them. The CDR3 spans 11 residues. CDR3 sequence: CSFRGEEKLFF. CDR3 nucleotide sequence: TGCAGCTTCAGGGGCGAGGAAAAACTGTTTTTT. Together with reference TRBV29-1 and TRBJ1-4, the CDR3 gives the full variable domain: SAVISQKPSRDICQRGTSLTIQCQVDSQVTMMFWYRQQPGQSLTLIATANQGSEATYESGFVIDKFPISRPNLTFSTLTVSNMSPEDSSIYLCSFRGEEKLFFGSGTQLSVL.

This clone appeared a few times. CDR3 nucleotide sequence: TGTGCCAGCAGCCTACGGACTCAAGAGACCCAGTACTTC. It specifies CASSLRTQETQYF. The V gene is TRBV2, the J gene TRBJ2-5, with D perhaps matching TRBD2 (5 bases). CDR1 is SNHLY and CDR2 is FYNNEI in the germline V gene. The CDR3 covers 13 residues. Trimming left V 6 bases short and J 2 bases short, with 10 bases between.

This chain connects TRBV7-2 to TRBJ1-2, with a weak D call TRBD1 (6 bases). In germline, CDR1 is SGHTA, CDR2 FQGNSA. V shed 3 bases and J shed 1 base, with 9 bases lying between them. The CDR3 is made up of 14 amino acids. This CDR3 reads CASSLTGINYGYTF. The CDR3 DNA reads as TGTGCCAGCAGCTTGACAGGAATTAACTATGGCTACACCTTC.

This clone was seen a few times. The gene calls are TRBV28 and TRBJ1-2; 8 nucleotides line up with TRBD1. The CDR3 totals 14 residues. Germline assignment: CDR1 MDHEN and CDR2 SYDVKM. Germline trimming cut 6 bases from V and 8 bases from J; bases unmatched to any gene: 11. The CDR3 loop is CASRIGQGGRGYTF. The DNA of the CDR3 is TGTGCCAGCAGAATAGGACAGGGTGGACGAGGCTACACCTTC.

This clone was seen a handful of times. The chain is built from TRBV5-1 and TRBJ2-6; the match to TRBD2 covers 8 bases. The V gene's germline CDR1 is SGHRS and CDR2 YFSETQ. CDR3 length: 18 residues. J was trimmed by 2 bases and V by 0 bases; bases with no gene match: 7. The CDR3 spells CASSLGVSGSTGANVLTF. The DNA for the CDR3 is TGCGCCAGCAGCTTGGGAGTAAGCGGGAGTACTGGGGCCAACGTCCTGACTTTC.

This clone was counted between two and nine times. This chain links TRBV15 with TRBJ2-7; possible D gene TRBD1, 6 bases. Germline V lookup: CDR1 LNHNV, CDR2 YYDKDF (reference sequence). CDR3 length: 14 residues. Trimming removed 5 bases from V and 1 base from J, with 12 bases in between. The CDR3, as DNA: TGTGCCACCAGCCCGCGGACAGAATCCTACGAGCAGTACTTC. Its protein is CATSPRTESYEQYF.

The J gene is TRBJ2-2, the V gene TRBV5-1; 12 nucleotides match TRBD2. The germline V gene encodes CDR1 SGHRS and CDR2 YFSETQ. J gave up 7 bases and V 1 base, and 8 bases lay outside the gene matches. This CDR3 has 17 amino acids. This chain's CDR3 is CASSLRTSGTHRGELFF. CDR3 sequence (DNA): TGCGCCAGCAGCTTGAGGACTAGCGGGACCCACCGCGGGGAGCTGTTTTTT.

There are a few counts of this clone. Other DNA variants within this sample encode the same CDR3. The chain has TRBV5-4 and TRBJ2-1; the match to TRBD2 covers 10 bases. V trimming: 0 bases; J trimming: 6 bases; junction bases outside the gene matches: 0. Germline loops: CDR1 SGHNT, CDR2 YYREEE (reference sequence). This CDR3 region has 14 residues. The CDR3 spells CASSLGLAGNEQFF. DNA for the CDR3: TGTGCCAGCAGCTTGGGACTAGCGGGCAATGAGCAGTTCTTC.

This clone was seen more than once but under ten times. In DNA form, the CDR3 reads TGTGCCAGCAGCTTAGAAGGTCGGTTGGACAAGCAAGAGACCCAGTACTTC. Protein product: CASSLEGRLDKQETQYF. This sequence joins TRBV13 and TRBJ2-5; D is possibly TRBD1 (5 bases). The CDR3 has 17 residues. Germline CDR1 and CDR2: PRHDT and FYEKMQ (reference sequence). V lost 1 base and J lost 2, with 17 bases in between.

This clone was seen a few times. The rearrangement links TRBV2 to TRBJ1-1; 9 bases agree with TRBD1. Unmatched junction bases numbered 9, after V lost 6 bases and J lost 4 bases. The CDR3 contains 15 residues. Germline V gene lookup returns CDR1 SNHLY and CDR2 FYNNEI. CDR3 in amino acids: CASRAQQGAGTEAFF. The CDR3 region has the DNA TGTGCCAGCAGAGCACAACAGGGGGCTGGCACTGAAGCTTTCTTT.

V usage is TRBV4-2 and J usage is TRBJ2-1; 11 bases map to TRBD2. Losses at the gene ends were 0 bases for V and 4 bases for J; bases not matched to a gene: 5. The germline V gene has CDR1 LGHNA and CDR2 YNFKEQ. The length of the CDR3 is 17 residues. CDR3 in amino acids: CASSQDWGTSGYNEQFF. CDR3 DNA sequence: TGTGCCAGCAGCCAAGATTGGGGGACTAGCGGATACAATGAGCAGTTCTTC.

The chain has TRBV18 and TRBJ2-5, with 7 bases matching TRBD1. The V segment lost 0 bases and the J segment 2 bases; nucleotides outside the gene matches: 3. Germline lookup yields CDR1 KGHSH and CDR2 LQKENI. The CDR3 is 15 amino acids. CDR3 coding DNA: TGTGCCAGCTCACCACCAGGGACAGTACAAGAGACCCAGTACTTC. It yields the protein CASSPPGTVQETQYF.

The rearrangement links TRBV4-1 to TRBJ2-1; 11 bases are a match to TRBD2. The CDR3 covers 18 residues. After removal of 1 base from V and 6 bases from J, the junction contained 11 bases not matched to a gene. CDR1 and CDR2 (germline): MGHRA, YSYEKL. For the CDR3, the DNA is TGCGCCAGCAGCCAAGGATCTATAGCGGGAGGGCCAAGCAATGAGCAGTTCTTC. It encodes CASSQGSIAGGPSNEQFF.

The rearrangement links TRBV7-3 to TRBJ2-3; D is possibly TRBD1 (5 bases). The V gene's germline CDR1 is SGHTA and CDR2 FQGTGA. V shed 7 bases and J shed 6 bases, with 14 bases lying between them. The length of the CDR3 is 13 residues. CDR3 in DNA: TGTGCCAGCACCCGATCCCCAGGGGATACGCAGTATTTT. Translating gives CASTRSPGDTQYF. Full variable domain (missing parts from reference TRBV7-3 and TRBJ2-3): GAGVSQTPSNKVTEKGKYVELRCDPISGHTALYWYRQSLGQGPEFLIYFQGTGAADDSGLPNDRFFAVRPEGSVSTLKIQRTERGDSAVYLCASTRSPGDTQYFGPGTRLTVL.

The rearrangement joins TRBV29-1 to TRBJ2-6; D call uncertain. Trimming took off 6 bases at V and 0 bases at J, with 12 bases between the two ends. Germline V gene data show CDR1 as SQVTM and CDR2 as ANQGSEA. This CDR3 region has 15 residues. CDR3 loop: CSVRPSGSGANVLTF. The DNA of the CDR3 is TGCAGCGTCCGACCGTCAGGCTCTGGGGCCAACGTCCTGACTTTC.

This clone was recorded a few times. The CDR3 DNA follows: TGTGCCAGTAGTCCGCGACCCTCCGGACAGGGGCAGTTTTTT. The encoded protein is CASSPRPSGQGQFF. This chain links TRBV19 with TRBJ1-4, with 9 bases fitting TRBD1. V lost 5 bases and J lost 16; bases outside the gene matches: 14. CDR3 size: 14 residues. The germline CDR1 and CDR2 sequences are LNHDA and SQIVND (reference sequence).

This clone was picked up a small number of times. The chain is built from TRBV4-2 and TRBJ2-1, with 8 bases matching TRBD1. Trimming removed 1 base from V and 5 bases from J; junction bases left unmatched: 4. CDR3 length: 15 residues. CDR1 is LGHNA, CDR2 YNFKEQ, per germline. CDR3 in amino acids: CASSQVTGAHNEQFF. The CDR3 DNA sequence: TGTGCCAGCAGCCAAGTGACAGGGGCACACAATGAGCAGTTCTTC.

The chain combines TRBV28 with TRBJ1-1, with D possibly TRBD1 on 5 matching bases. V lost 7 bases, J lost 7 bases, and 22 bases lay in between. This CDR3 has 15 residues. The germline CDR1 and CDR2 sequences are MDHEN and SYDVKM. CDR3 nucleotide sequence: TGTGCCAGCACCAGCGGGGCAATGGACGCCGGTGAAGCTTTCTTT. Its translation: CASTSGAMDAGEAFF. Looking up the rest from reference TRBV28 and TRBJ1-1 gives the full variable domain: DVKVTQSSRYLVKRTGEKVFLECVQDMDHENMFWYRQDPGLGLRLIYFSYDVKMKEKGDIPEGYSVSREKKERFSLILESASTNQTSMYLCASTSGAMDAGEAFFGQGTRLTVV.

V gene TRBV28 combines with J gene TRBJ2-5, with 9 bases lining up with TRBD1. Trimming cost V 5 bases and J 5 bases; bases outside gene matches: 9. CDR1 MDHEN and CDR2 SYDVKM come from the germline V gene. The CDR3 extends over 15 amino acids. Written as DNA, the CDR3 is TGTGCCAGCAGTGCTAACAGGGGGCTGGTGGAGACCCAGTACTTC. Translated: CASSANRGLVETQYF. Full variable domain (missing parts from reference TRBV28 and TRBJ2-5): DVKVTQSSRYLVKRTGEKVFLECVQDMDHENMFWYRQDPGLGLRLIYFSYDVKMKEKGDIPEGYSVSREKKERFSLILESASTNQTSMYLCASSANRGLVETQYFGPGTRLLVL.

The sample holds a few counts of this clone. The CDR3 nucleotides are TGTGCCACCAGCAGAGAGGGAGGGCAGAACTACGAGCAGTACTTC. Translating gives CATSREGGQNYEQYF. The chain uses TRBV15 and TRBJ2-7; 7 bases fit TRBD2. CDR3 length: 15 amino acids. V lost 0 bases and J lost 3; bases outside the gene matches: 5. Germline-derived CDR1 and CDR2 are LNHNV and YYDKDF (reference sequence).

The CDR3 nucleotides are TGTGCCACCAGCAGAGATCGAGGGGGCGGTGGCTACACCTTC. It yields the protein CATSRDRGGGGYTF. This chain uses TRBV15 with TRBJ1-2, with 7 bases identical to TRBD1. Per germline, CDR1 LNHNV and CDR2 YYDKDF (reference sequence). The junction had 5 bases not matched to a gene; V was cut back by 0 bases and J by 7 bases. This CDR3 has 14 residues.

This rearrangement joins TRBV6-5 to TRBJ2-5; 7 nucleotides match TRBD1. The CDR3 is 11 amino acids. Unmatched junction bases numbered 1, after V lost 6 bases and J lost 6 bases. Germline values: CDR1 MNHEY, CDR2 SVGAGI. The CDR3 DNA is TGTGCCAGCAGGACAGGGAAGACCCAGTACTTC. It specifies CASRTGKTQYF.

This clone was seen a handful of times. CDR3 protein: CASRPFTKETQYF. The DNA for the CDR3 is TGTGCCAGCAGACCCTTCACTAAAGAGACCCAGTACTTC. The gene calls are TRBV28 and TRBJ2-5; no clear D gene. V was clipped by 6 bases and J by 3 bases, with 11 bases between them. This CDR3 contains 13 residues. Germline V CDR1 and CDR2: MDHEN, SYDVKM.

The chain joins TRBV14 to TRBJ2-1, with D unresolved. This CDR3 has 13 residues. V gave up 1 base and J gave up 9 bases, with 10 bases separating them. CDR1 is SGHDN, CDR2 FVKESK, per germline. For the CDR3, the DNA is TGTGCCAGCAGCCAAGGTTGGGCTGGTGAGCAGTTCTTC. Protein product: CASSQGWAGEQFF.

Worth noting for this clone: The sample has other DNA sequences that encode this CDR3 too. The rearrangement joins TRBV5-1 to TRBJ2-2; TRBD2 is a possible D gene (6 bases). Trimming took off 0 bases at V and 0 bases at J, with 6 bases between the two ends. From germline, CDR1 is SGHRS and CDR2 YFSETQ. The CDR3 covers 15 residues. In nucleotides, the CDR3 is TGCGCCAGCAGCTTGGTAGCGGCGAACACCGGGGAGCTGTTTTTT. This gives the protein CASSLVAANTGELFF.

This clone was detected a few times. This same CDR3 is encoded by further DNA sequences in the sample. The chain carries TRBV7-9 and TRBJ2-6, with D perhaps TRBD1 (6 bases). Germline loops: CDR1 SEHNR, CDR2 FQNEAQ (reference sequence). This CDR3 is built from 15 residues. The ends were cut back, 5 bases at V and 1 base at J, with 9 bases in the middle. CDR3: CASSIQGSGANVLTF. The CDR3 coding sequence is TGTGCCAGCAGCATACAGGGATCTGGGGCCAACGTCCTGACTTTC.